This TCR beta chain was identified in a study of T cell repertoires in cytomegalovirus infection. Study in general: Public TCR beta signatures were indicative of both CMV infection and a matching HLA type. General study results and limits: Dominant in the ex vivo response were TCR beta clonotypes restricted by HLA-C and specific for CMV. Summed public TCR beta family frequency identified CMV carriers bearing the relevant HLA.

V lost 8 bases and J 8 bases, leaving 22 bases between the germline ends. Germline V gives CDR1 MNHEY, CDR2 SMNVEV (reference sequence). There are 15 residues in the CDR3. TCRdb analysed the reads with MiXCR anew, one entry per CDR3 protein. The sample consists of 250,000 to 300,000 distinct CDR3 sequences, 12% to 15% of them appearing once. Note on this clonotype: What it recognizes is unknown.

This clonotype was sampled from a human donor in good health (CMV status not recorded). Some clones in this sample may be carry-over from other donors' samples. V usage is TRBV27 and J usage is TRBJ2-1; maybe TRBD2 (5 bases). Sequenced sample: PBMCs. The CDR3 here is CASRIEAGPWDEQFF. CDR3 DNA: TGTGCCAGCCGCATAGAGGCGGGCCCCTGGGATGAGCAGTTCTTC.